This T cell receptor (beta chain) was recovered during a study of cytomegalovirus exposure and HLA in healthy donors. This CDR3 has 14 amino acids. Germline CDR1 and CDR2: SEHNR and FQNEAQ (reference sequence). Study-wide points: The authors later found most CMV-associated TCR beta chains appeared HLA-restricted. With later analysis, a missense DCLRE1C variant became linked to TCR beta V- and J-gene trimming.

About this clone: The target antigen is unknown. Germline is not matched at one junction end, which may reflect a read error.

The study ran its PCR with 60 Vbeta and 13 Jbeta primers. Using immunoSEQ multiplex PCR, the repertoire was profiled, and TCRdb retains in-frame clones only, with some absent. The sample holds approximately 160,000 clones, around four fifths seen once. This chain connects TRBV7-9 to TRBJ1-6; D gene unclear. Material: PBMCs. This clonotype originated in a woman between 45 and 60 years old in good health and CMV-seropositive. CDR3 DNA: TGTTCCAGCAGCTCTTCAGCCTATAATTCACCCCTCCACTTT. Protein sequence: CSSSSSAYNSPLHF.